This T cell receptor (beta chain) was captured by sequencing in a study of CD8 T cells in ankylosing spondylitis. On this clonotype: Its antigen is undetermined.

Quantitative 5'-RACE with molecular barcodes produced the TCR beta libraries. TCRdb ran MiXCR on the 5' RACE reads and lists one entry per CDR3 protein. The sample lists roughly 670,000 distinct CDR3 sequences, around a fifth occurring once. Study-level points and caveats: Disease-associated clones were reportedly significantly overrepresented in matched ankylosing spondylitis synovial fluid. The study identified a TCR beta motif of 7 or 8 highly homologous variants that appeared characteristic of ankylosing spondylitis blood. Reports of some motif variants in reactive arthritis synovial fluid and blood predate this one.

Sequencing was performed on blood, either unsorted or a sorted T cell fraction (not recorded which). The receptor comes from a male donor with ankylosing spondylitis.

Here the CDR3 reads CSANRATDTQYF. CDR3 nucleotide sequence: TGCAGCGCTAATAGGGCCACAGATACGCAGTATTTT. The V and J genes are TRBV29-1 and TRBJ2-3; D is uncertain. V lost 7 bases and J lost 2, with 10 bases in between. The V gene's germline CDR1 is SQVTM and CDR2 ANQGSEA. CDR3 size: 12 residues.